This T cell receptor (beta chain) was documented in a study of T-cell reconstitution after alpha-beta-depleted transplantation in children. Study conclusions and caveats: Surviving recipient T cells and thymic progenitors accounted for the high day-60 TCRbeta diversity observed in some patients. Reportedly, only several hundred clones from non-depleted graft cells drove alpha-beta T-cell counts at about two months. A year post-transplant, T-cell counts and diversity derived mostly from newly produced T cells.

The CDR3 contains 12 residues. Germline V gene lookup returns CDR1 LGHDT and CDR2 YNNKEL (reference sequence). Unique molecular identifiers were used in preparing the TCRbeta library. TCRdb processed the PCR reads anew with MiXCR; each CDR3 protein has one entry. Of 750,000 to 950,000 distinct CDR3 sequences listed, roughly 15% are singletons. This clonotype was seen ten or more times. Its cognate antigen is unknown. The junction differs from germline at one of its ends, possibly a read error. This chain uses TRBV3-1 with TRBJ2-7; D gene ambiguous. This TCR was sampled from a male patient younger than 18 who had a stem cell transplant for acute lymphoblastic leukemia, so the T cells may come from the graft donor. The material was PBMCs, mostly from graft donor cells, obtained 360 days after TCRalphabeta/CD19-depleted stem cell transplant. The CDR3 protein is CASSQRSYEQYF. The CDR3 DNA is TGCGCCAGCAGCCAGCGCAGCTACGAGCAGTACTTC.